This TCR beta chain was identified in a study of T-cell reconstitution after alpha-beta-depleted transplantation in children. Overall study results and limits: Surviving thymic progenitors and recipient T cells were the source of high TCRbeta diversity at day 60 in some patients. Newly produced T cells mostly provided counts and TCRbeta diversity after one year, as hyperexpanded clones declined.

This clonotype was observed at least ten times. The antigen remains undetermined. Library preparation (for TCRbeta) was performed with unique molecular identifiers. MiXCR was run by TCRdb on the PCR reads, yielding one entry per CDR3 protein. The sample lists around 180,000 distinct CDR3 sequences, approximately 12% occurring once. Germline CDR1 and CDR2: SGHRS and YFSETQ. The ends were cut back, 4 bases at V and 4 bases at J, with 11 bases in the middle. The CDR3 totals 13 residues. The sequence was obtained from a boy between 2 and 10 years old with acute myeloid leukemia, due to receive a stem cell transplant. V usage is TRBV5-1 and J usage is TRBJ2-5, with D possibly being TRBD1 or TRBD2 (5 bases each). The sequencing used PBMCs, collected before TCRalphabeta/CD19-depleted stem cell transplant. The CDR3 bases are TGCGCCAGCAGCACTCTTGGGGGAGAGACCCAGTACTTC. As protein: CASSTLGGETQYF.